These T cell receptor beta chains were read from a single sample in a study of CD8+ T cells in alopecia areata. Only in-frame clones appear in the TCRdb table, and some are missing; sequencing was by immunoSEQ multiplex PCR. The sample has tens of thousands of clones; about 96% are singletons. This sample comprised CD8+ T cells sorted from blood, obtained at week 0. The receptors were gathered from a human donor with alopecia areata. Both conserved end residues are part of each CDR3. The D gene is left open where the match is weak. Part of the rows lack a size; the others show once, few, many or a class for expanded clones.

size	V	D	length	J	CDR3	DNA
NA	TRBV7-9	NA	16	TRBJ2-1	CASSQYSGSSYNEQFF	TGTGCCAGCAGCCAATACTCAGGTAGCTCCTACAATGAGCAGTTCTTC
NA	TRBV6-5	NA	15	TRBJ2-2	CASSYSRGAIGELFF	TGTGCCAGCAGTTACAGCAGGGGGGCTATCGGGGAGCTGTTTTTT
NA	TRBV7-2	NA	14	TRBJ2-3	CASISGGGQDTQYF	TGTGCCAGCATCAGTGGGGGGGGGCAAGATACGCAGTATTTT
NA	TRBV18	NA	15	TRBJ2-5	CASSPPALVQETQYF	TGTGCCAGCTCACCACCGGCGCTAGTCCAAGAGACCCAGTACTTC
NA	TRBV29-1	TRBD2	15	TRBJ2-1	CSVESGLAGNSEQFF	TGCAGCGTCGAGAGCGGACTAGCGGGAAACAGTGAGCAGTTCTTC
NA	TRBV11-2	TRBD2	15	TRBJ2-3	CASSLGGGGTDTQYF	TGTGCCAGCAGCTTAGGCGGGGGTGGCACAGATACGCAGTATTTT
NA	TRBV7-9	NA	16	TRBJ2-2	CASSPAWGHHTGELFF	TGTGCCAGCAGCCCGGCCTGGGGGCATCACACCGGGGAGCTGTTTTTT
NA	TRBV7-9	NA	13	TRBJ2-7	CASSSTILGEQYF	TGTGCCAGCAGCTCGACCATTTTGGGAGAGCAGTACTTC
NA	TRBV10-1	NA	15	TRBJ2-3	CASSPAEGRGDTQYF	TGCGCCAGCAGCCCCGCCGAAGGTCGTGGAGATACGCAGTATTTT
NA	TRBV27	TRBD2	14	TRBJ2-3	CASSLERGTDTQYF	TGTGCCAGCAGTTTAGAGCGGGGAACAGATACGCAGTATTTT
once	TRBV19	NA	13	TRBJ2-3	CASSRLSTDTQYF	TGTGCCAGTAGTAGGCTAAGCACAGATACGCAGTATTTT
NA	TRBV6-1	TRBD1	15	TRBJ2-2	CASSRQGFENGELFF	TGTGCCAGCAGTCGACAGGGGTTTGAAAACGGGGAGCTGTTTTTT
NA	TRBV6-5	TRBD1	13	TRBJ1-1	CASSYGTGEKPFF	TGTGCCAGCAGTTACGGGACAGGGGAGAAACCTTTCTTT
NA	TRBV7-6	TRBD1	14	TRBJ2-7	CASSSGQGTYEQYF	TGTGCCAGCAGCTCCGGACAGGGCACCTACGAGCAGTACTTC
NA	TRBV11-2	NA	13	TRBJ2-7	CASSLEWGDEQYF	TGTGCCAGCAGCTTAGAGTGGGGGGACGAGCAGTACTTC